The 30 T cell receptor beta chains below were found in one sample sequenced in a study of blood T cell repertoires in COVID-19. Using immunoSEQ multiplex PCR, the repertoire was profiled, and TCRdb retains in-frame clones only, with some absent. The table has about 210,000 clones, around four fifths seen once; the top ten hold about 8.9%. Sequenced sample: peripheral blood. The receptors shown here come from a woman aged 45-59 years with acute or convalescent COVID-19.

This chain uses TRBV3-1 (or the pseudogene TRBV3-2) with TRBJ2-2; D remains ambiguous. Trimming left V 3 bases short and J 1 base short, with 6 bases between. The CDR3 is 14 residues long. CDR1 is LGHDT, CDR2 YNNKEL, per germline (reference sequence). For the CDR3, the DNA is TGTGCCAGCAGCCAGGCAGGGAACACCGGGGAGCTGTTTTTT. This sequence encodes CASSQAGNTGELFF.

This chain joins TRBV2 and TRBJ2-3; a possible D gene is TRBD2 (5 bases). The CDR3 runs 12 residues. Germline values: CDR1 SNHLY, CDR2 FYNNEI. Trimming pared 3 bases from V and 10 bases from J, leaving 11 bases between. CDR3 sequence: CASSDSGIPQYF. In DNA, the CDR3 is TGTGCCAGCAGTGACTCCGGGATCCCGCAGTATTTT.

The rearrangement links TRBV10-2 to TRBJ2-3, with a possible D match to TRBD2 (6 bases). The CDR3 length is 14 residues. V lost 2 bases to trimming and J lost 5 bases, with 11 bases between them. The germline gives CDR1 WSHSY, CDR2 SAAADI. CDR3 sequence (DNA): TGCGCCAGCAGTGAGATTGGGGGGAGAGATACGCAGTATTTT. This encodes CASSEIGGRDTQYF.

The CDR3 sequence: CASSTSTGGHGYTF. The CDR3 coding sequence is TGTGCCAGTAGTACATCGACAGGGGGACATGGCTACACCTTC. V and J are TRBV19 and TRBJ1-2, with TRBD1 matching 9 bases. Germline CDR1 and CDR2: LNHDA and SQIVND (reference sequence). V trimming: 4 bases; J trimming: 6 bases; junction bases outside the gene matches: 6. This CDR3 has 14 residues.

This clone was seen only once. The chain links TRBV20-1 to TRBJ2-3; D is undetermined. Trimming took 5 bases from V and 6 from J, leaving 9 bases between them. Germline V CDR1 and CDR2: DFQATT, SNEGSKA (reference sequence). CDR3 length: 11 amino acids. CDR3 DNA sequence: TGCAGTGCTCCTCGTCCGGATACGCAGTATTTT. Amino acid sequence: CSAPRPDTQYF.

The rearrangement joins TRBV24-1 to TRBJ2-1, with 9 bases lining up with TRBD2. Trimming took 4 bases from V and 6 from J; bases not matched to a gene: 12. This CDR3 has 17 residues. CDR1 is KGHDR, CDR2 SFDVKD, per germline. CDR3 protein: CATSDPSPREGGNEQFF. CDR3 DNA: TGTGCCACCAGTGACCCGTCTCCGCGGGAGGGGGGCAATGAGCAGTTCTTC.

The chain couples TRBV5-1 to TRBJ2-1; D possibly corresponds to TRBD2 (5 bases). The CDR3 contains 16 residues. V lost 0 bases and J 4 bases, leaving 14 bases between the germline ends. CDR1 is SGHRS and CDR2 is YFSETQ in the germline V gene. CDR3: CASSLEARAGYNEQFF. DNA for the CDR3: TGCGCCAGCAGCTTGGAAGCGCGGGCAGGATACAATGAGCAGTTCTTC. Based on the CDR3 plus reference TRBV5-1 and TRBJ2-1, the full variable domain is KAGVTQTPRYLIKTRGQQVTLSCSPISGHRSVSWYQQTPGQGLQFLFEYFSETQRNKGNFPGRFSGRQFSNSRSEMNVSTLELGDSALYLCASSLEARAGYNEQFFGPGTRLTVL.

The chain carries TRBV5-1 and TRBJ2-7, with D perhaps matching TRBD2 (6 bases). The CDR3 has 16 residues. In germline, CDR1 is SGHRS, CDR2 YFSETQ. V lost 4 bases and J lost 6, with 23 bases in between. For the CDR3, the DNA is TGCGCCAGCAGCCAAGCCTCGGGACTTTTTTCCAGCGAGCAGTACTTC. It is translated as CASSQASGLFSSEQYF.

V is TRBV18 and J is TRBJ2-4; a possible D gene is TRBD1 (5 bases). V was trimmed by 6 bases and J by 5 bases, leaving 14 bases between them. This CDR3 is built from 14 residues. The germline V gene encodes CDR1 KGHSH and CDR2 LQKENI. Written as DNA, the CDR3 is TGTGCCAGCTCCCAGGGAATTGGGGAAAACATTCAGTACTTC. Residues: CASSQGIGENIQYF.

The table lists this clone with a count of one. V and J are TRBV2 and TRBJ2-7; perhaps TRBD2 as D (7 bases). The germline V gene encodes CDR1 SNHLY and CDR2 FYNNEI. The ends were cut back, 4 bases at V and 7 bases at J, with 20 bases in the middle. This CDR3 region has 15 residues. The CDR3, as DNA: TGTGCCAGCAGTGGACAAGGGGGGGCAACCGAAGAGCAGTACTTC. Translation gives CASSGQGGATEEQYF.

This chain uses TRBV18 with TRBJ1-1, with a weak D call TRBD1 (6 bases). The V end lost 3 bases, the J end lost 9 bases, and 20 bases lay between the germline ends. The CDR3 loop spans 15 amino acids. CDR1 KGHSH and CDR2 LQKENI come from the germline V gene. The CDR3 protein is CASSPVAQGLTQAFF. The CDR3 bases are TGTGCCAGCTCACCGGTGGCTCAGGGGTTGACTCAAGCTTTCTTT.

This clone was seen only once. V usage is TRBV30 and J usage is TRBJ2-5; TRBD2 matches at 9 bases. The CDR3 loop spans 14 amino acids. Per germline, CDR1 GTSNPN and CDR2 SVGIG (reference sequence). The junction had 9 bases not matched to a gene; V was cut back by 5 bases and J by 5 bases. The CDR3 spells CAWVGAGGGETQYF. Written as DNA, the CDR3 is TGTGCCTGGGTGGGAGCGGGAGGCGGGGAGACCCAGTACTTC. Based on the CDR3 plus reference TRBV30 and TRBJ2-5, the full variable domain is SQTIHQWPATLVQPVGSPLSLECTVEGTSNPNLYWYRQAAGRGLQLLFYSVGIGQISSEVPQNLSASRPQDRQFILSSKKLLLSDSGFYLCAWVGAGGGETQYFGPGTRLLVL.

Comments on this clone: This CDR3 is also generated by other DNA sequences in the sample. The J gene is TRBJ2-1, the V gene TRBV27, with TRBD2 identical over 7 bases. The V segment lost 5 bases and the J segment 2 bases; nucleotides outside the gene matches: 6. Germline loops: CDR1 MNHEY, CDR2 SMNVEV (reference sequence). CDR3 length: 15 amino acids. In DNA form, the CDR3 reads TGTGCCAGCAGTCTCTCGGGAGGTGCCTACAATGAGCAGTTCTTC. Residues: CASSLSGGAYNEQFF.

V usage is TRBV3-1 (or the pseudogene TRBV3-2) and J usage is TRBJ2-3; TRBD1 matches at 9 bases. J lost 1 base, V lost 1 base, and 0 bases had no gene match. The CDR3 totals 15 residues. In germline, CDR1 is LGHDT, CDR2 YNNKEL (reference sequence). Here the CDR3 DNA reads TGTGCCAGCAGCCAAGGGGACAGGGGCACAGATACGCAGTATTTT. Translated, it gives CASSQGDRGTDTQYF.

The CDR3 DNA follows: TGTGCCAGCAGCTGGGGACCGGGACTAGCGAACAATGAGCAGTTCTTC. It yields the protein CASSWGPGLANNEQFF. This chain links TRBV7-3 with TRBJ2-1; TRBD2 agrees at 10 bases. This CDR3 has 16 amino acids. V shed 4 bases, J shed 5 bases, and the junction held 8 bases outside the gene matches. The germline CDR1 and CDR2 sequences are SGHTA and FQGTGA.

V and J are TRBV10-1 and TRBJ2-5; 8 nucleotides align to TRBD2. Germline loops: CDR1 WNHNN, CDR2 SYGVQD (reference sequence). V lost 6 bases, J lost 3 bases, and 9 bases stayed unmatched. This CDR3 has 15 residues. As DNA, the CDR3 is TGCGCCAGCAGCTCGGGAGGAGCGGGAGAAGAGACCCAGTACTTC. Its translation: CASSSGGAGEETQYF.

As regards this clone: This specimen includes other DNA sequences encoding the same CDR3. This chain links TRBV28 with TRBJ1-3, with a possible D match to TRBD1 (5 bases). The germline V gene has CDR1 MDHEN and CDR2 SYDVKM. V gave up 1 base and J gave up 4 bases, with 8 bases separating them. The CDR3 runs to 14 residues. CDR3 amino acids: CASSLSGLGNTIYF. In DNA, the CDR3 is TGTGCCAGCAGTTTATCAGGGCTCGGAAACACCATATATTTT.

This clone has just one count. The chain has TRBV20-1 and TRBJ2-7, with 9 nucleotides matching TRBD2. This CDR3 has 14 amino acids. Trimming at V came to 3 bases and at J to 3 bases, leaving 6 bases not matched to a gene. Germline loops: CDR1 DFQATT, CDR2 SNEGSKA (reference sequence). The CDR3 DNA sequence: TGCAGTGCTAGTAGCGGGAGCCCAAGCTACGAGCAGTACTTC. Translation gives CSASSGSPSYEQYF.

CDR3 nucleotides: TGTGCCAGCTCACAGAGACAGGATACCTACGAGCAGTACTTC. Amino acid sequence: CASSQRQDTYEQYF. The V call is TRBV18, the J call TRBJ2-7, with D tentatively TRBD1 (6 bases). The CDR3 has 14 residues. Trimming removed 4 bases at V and 2 bases at J, with 12 bases between. Germline CDR1 and CDR2: KGHSH and LQKENI.

The V call is TRBV3-1 (or the pseudogene TRBV3-2), the J call TRBJ1-4; weak D call: TRBD1 (5 bases). V was shortened by 4 bases and J by 10 bases, with 16 bases between the two germline ends. The V gene's germline CDR1 is LGHDT and CDR2 YNNKEL (reference sequence). There are 14 residues in the CDR3. The CDR3 here is CASSLGGVVGKLFF. In nucleotides, the CDR3 is TGTGCCAGCAGCCTGGGGGGGGTAGTCGGAAAACTGTTTTTT.

The chain employs TRBV24-1 and TRBJ2-3; the D gene is possibly TRBD2 (6 bases). V was clipped by 2 bases and J by 3 bases, with 20 bases between them. The CDR3 is 18 amino acids. The germline V gene encodes CDR1 KGHDR and CDR2 SFDVKD. The CDR3 DNA follows: TGTGCCACCAGTGATTCTCGCGGGGACGCCCGTTGGACAGATACGCAGTATTTT. It is translated as CATSDSRGDARWTDTQYF.

This chain connects TRBV28 to TRBJ2-3, with D unclear. Trimming removed 6 bases at V and 1 base at J, with 8 bases between. CDR3 length: 13 amino acids. Germline CDR1 MDHEN, CDR2 SYDVKM. In nucleotides, the CDR3 is TGTGCCAGCAGGCACGGAGGCACAGATACGCAGTATTTT. Translated, it gives CASRHGGTDTQYF.

This rearrangement joins TRBV3-1 (or the pseudogene TRBV3-2) to TRBJ2-3, with 12 bases that match TRBD2. With V trimmed by 4 bases and J by 4 bases, 3 bases remained unmatched. Germline-derived CDR1 and CDR2 are LGHDT and YNNKEL (reference sequence). The CDR3 extends over 15 amino acids. CDR3 DNA sequence: TGTGCCAGCAGCCTAGCTAGCGGGAGGGCAGATACGCAGTATTTT. This translates into CASSLASGRADTQYF.

This clone was detected only a few times. The chain uses TRBV19 and TRBJ2-1; D is undetermined. This CDR3 has 14 amino acids. Trimming removed 6 bases at V and 7 bases at J, with 16 bases between. Per the germline V gene, CDR1 is LNHDA and CDR2 is SQIVND (reference sequence). The chain's CDR3 is CASRSFSTRNEQFF. In DNA, the CDR3 is TGTGCCAGTAGGTCGTTTTCCACCAGGAATGAGCAGTTCTTC.

This chain connects TRBV28 to TRBJ2-3; 7 bases line up with TRBD1. Germline V CDR1 and CDR2: MDHEN, SYDVKM. The CDR3 has 12 residues. The V and J ends lost 5 bases and 7 bases, in that order; junction bases with no gene match: 3. CDR3 coding DNA: TGTGCCAGCAGTAGACAGGGCAATACGCAGTATTTT. Its translation is CASSRQGNTQYF.

This clone appeared once. This sequence joins TRBV2 and TRBJ2-1; 9 nucleotides agree with TRBD1. Germline V CDR1 and CDR2: SNHLY, FYNNEI. V gave up 11 bases and J gave up 15 bases; unmatched junction bases: 17. CDR3 length equals 13 residues. CDR3 in amino acids: CASRDREGSGGFF. The CDR3 bases are TGTGCCTCCCGGGACAGGGAAGGGTCCGGTGGGTTCTTC.

The gene calls are TRBV13 and TRBJ2-7, with 7 positions matching TRBD2. This CDR3 is 15 amino acids long. V lost 5 bases and J lost 5; bases outside the gene matches: 12. Germline CDR1 and CDR2: PRHDT and FYEKMQ (reference sequence). The CDR3 DNA sequence: TGTGCCAGCAGCCCACGGACTAGTCGATCGGACGAGCAGTACTTC. This gives the protein CASSPRTSRSDEQYF. Supplemented by reference TRBV13 and TRBJ2-7, the full variable domain reads AAGVIQSPRHLIKEKRETATLKCYPIPRHDTVYWYQQGPGQDPQFLISFYEKMQSDKGSIPDRFSAQQFSDYHSELNMSSLELGDSALYFCASSPRTSRSDEQYFGPGTRLTVT.

V gene TRBV11-2 combines with J gene TRBJ2-7, with D possibly TRBD1 on 6 matching bases. Trimming took 7 bases from V and 4 from J, leaving 14 bases between them. Germline V gene data show CDR1 as SGHAT and CDR2 as FQNNGV. CDR3 length: 13 amino acids. The CDR3 loop reads CASTPGQIYEQYF. DNA for the CDR3: TGTGCCAGCACTCCCGGACAGATATACGAGCAGTACTTC.

The rearrangement links TRBV27 to TRBJ2-3, with D perhaps matching TRBD1 (5 bases). Germline V lookup: CDR1 MNHEY, CDR2 SMNVEV (reference sequence). The CDR3 contains 14 residues. V lost 0 bases, J lost 5 bases, and 9 bases lay in between. The CDR3 loop reads CASSLSGQRDTQYF. Written as DNA, the CDR3 is TGTGCCAGCAGTTTATCGGGGCAGCGAGATACGCAGTATTTT.

V is TRBV2 and J is TRBJ1-3; maybe TRBD1 (5 bases). With 5 bases removed from V and 7 bases from J, the gap between germline ends came to 15 bases. The germline gives CDR1 SNHLY, CDR2 FYNNEI. The CDR3 contains 14 residues. The CDR3 region is CASSWDSSRNTIYF. Written as DNA, the CDR3 is TGTGCCAGCAGTTGGGACTCTAGTAGGAACACCATATATTTT.